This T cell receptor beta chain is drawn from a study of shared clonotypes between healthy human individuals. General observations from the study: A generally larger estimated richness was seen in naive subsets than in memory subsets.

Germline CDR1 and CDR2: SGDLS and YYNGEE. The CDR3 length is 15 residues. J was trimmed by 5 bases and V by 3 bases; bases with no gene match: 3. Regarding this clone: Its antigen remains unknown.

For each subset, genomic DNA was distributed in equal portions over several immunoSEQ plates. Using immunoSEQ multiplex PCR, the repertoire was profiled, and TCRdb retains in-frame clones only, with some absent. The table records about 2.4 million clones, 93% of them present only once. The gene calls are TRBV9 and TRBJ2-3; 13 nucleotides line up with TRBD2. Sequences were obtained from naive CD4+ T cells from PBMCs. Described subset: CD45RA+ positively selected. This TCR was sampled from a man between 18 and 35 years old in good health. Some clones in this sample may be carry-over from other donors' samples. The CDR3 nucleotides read TGTGCCAGCAGCGAGAGACTAGCGGGAGGAGATACGCAGTATTTT. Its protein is CASSERLAGGDTQYF.